This T cell receptor (beta chain) was profiled in a study of regulatory T cells in long-lasting Graves disease. In building TCR beta libraries, iRepertoire HTBI primers were used together with Arm-PCR of CDR3 regions. Using its own MiXCR run on the multiplex PCR reads, TCRdb lists one record per CDR3 protein. The top ten clones hold just under 30% of a sample with 350,000 to 450,000 distinct CDR3 sequences, 16% of them seen once. Time point indicated: newly diagnosed GD, antithyroid drugs for less than 3 months. The TCR library was prepared using RNA isolated from PBMCs. Trimming took 1 base from V and 2 from J, leaving 9 bases between them. The germline V gene has CDR1 SGHTA and CDR2 FQGNSA. This CDR3 spans 14 amino acids. Regarding the study as a whole: Possibly, accuracy suffered from the small sample size. When disease was persistent, TRBV28, TRBJ1-2 and TRBJ2-5 were the favored segments. Investigators studied peripheral blood only, not thyroid tissue.

In its sample, this clonotype was seen many times. Its specificity is not known. These data also featured in a second study, about T cells in Graves' hyperthyroidism and ophthalmopathy. That publication notes: Any patient presenting with uncontrolled infection, other autoimmune disease, pregnancy or lactation was left out.

This specimen was peripheral blood mononuclear cells (PBMCs), taken at new diagnosis, from a patient treated with antithyroid drugs. The TCR comes from a man aged 35 to 55 with Graves disease. The chain links TRBV7-2 to TRBJ2-7, with D hard to call. In nucleotides, the CDR3 is TGTGCCAGCAGCTTAGGTACAGATACCTACGAGCAGTACTTC. Its translation: CASSLGTDTYEQYF. Full variable domain (remainder filled in from reference TRBV7-2 and TRBJ2-7): GAGVSQSPSNKVTEKGKDVELRCDPISGHTALYWYRQSLGQGLEFLIYFQGNSAPDKSGLPSDRFSAERTGGSVSTLTIQRTQQEDSAVYLCASSLGTDTYEQYFGPGTRLTVT.